These T cell receptor beta chains were read from a single sample in a study of blood T cell repertoires in COVID-19. The protocol was immunoSEQ multiplex PCR, while the TCRdb copy is restricted to in-frame clones and leaves out a portion. The sample lists a few hundred thousand clones; approximately 85% were seen once. The sequencing sample was made of peripheral blood. These receptor sequences come from a woman between 25 and 40 years old with acute or convalescent COVID-19. Both conserved end residues are part of each CDR3. The order of the fields is J gene, V gene, clone size, D gene, CDR3 protein, CDR3 DNA. The D gene is left open where the match is weak. Some rows mark clone size as missing; the rest say once, few, many or name a class of expanded clone.

>TRBJ2-1|TRBV9|-|TRBD2
CASTPGLAGDNEQFF
TGTGCCAGCACCCCGGGACTAGCGGGAGACAATGAGCAGTTCTTC
>TRBJ2-7|TRBV4-3|once|TRBD2
CASSMGAGGYEQYF
TGCGCCAGCAGCATGGGAGCGGGAGGGTACGAGCAGTACTTC
>TRBJ2-7|TRBV6-2/TRBV6-3|-|TRBD2
CASSNGLALAYEQYF
TGTGCCAGCAGTAATGGACTAGCGCTGGCCTACGAGCAGTACTTC
>TRBJ2-1|TRBV5-4|once|-
CASSLGGPSGNEQFF
TGTGCCAGCAGCTTAGGCGGGCCCTCCGGAAATGAGCAGTTCTTC
>TRBJ2-2|TRBV9|-|-
CASSPNTQGIPGELFF
TGTGCCAGCAGCCCCAACACACAGGGAATCCCCGGGGAGCTGTTTTTT
>TRBJ1-6|TRBV18|-|-
CASSPDRLNSPLHF
TGTGCCAGCTCACCAGACAGGTTGAATTCACCCCTCCACTTT
>TRBJ1-6|TRBV7-8|-|-
CASSSRATGSSYNSPLHF
TGTGCCAGCAGCTCAAGGGCTACCGGGAGCTCCTATAATTCACCCCTCCACTTT
>TRBJ2-1|TRBV3-1/TRBV3-2|-|-
CASSPTGGAYNEQFF
TGTGCCAGCAGCCCGACTGGCGGGGCCTACAATGAGCAGTTCTTC
>TRBJ1-2|TRBV14|-|-
CASSQDTTENYGYTF
TGTGCCAGCAGCCAAGACACGACAGAAAACTATGGCTACACCTTC
>TRBJ2-2|TRBV20-1|-|-
CSATDSGELFF
TGCAGTGCTACGGACAGCGGGGAGCTGTTTTTT
>TRBJ1-3|TRBV5-1|-|-
CASSLWGHRETGNTIYF
TGCGCCAGCAGCTTGTGGGGGCACAGGGAGACTGGAAACACCATATATTTT
>TRBJ2-7|TRBV27|few|-
CASSLLDRDRNEQYF
TGTGCCAGCAGCCTTCTGGACAGAGATCGCAACGAGCAGTACTTC
>TRBJ2-7|TRBV5-1|-|-
CASSPGTYEQYF
TGCGCCAGCTCCCCGGGAACCTACGAGCAGTACTTC
>TRBJ1-2|TRBV4-3|-|TRBD1
CASSPDRGRDYGYTF
TGCGCCAGCAGCCCGGACAGGGGGCGCGACTATGGCTACACCTTC
>TRBJ2-3|TRBV3-1/TRBV3-2|-|TRBD2
CASSPMAGGFTDTQYF
TGTGCCAGCAGCCCCATGGCGGGAGGATTCACAGATACGCAGTATTTT
>TRBJ2-1|TRBV5-4|once|TRBD2
CASSPGTSGRSSYNEQFF
TGTGCCAGCAGCCCAGGGACTAGCGGGCGGAGCTCCTACAATGAGCAGTTCTTC
>TRBJ2-1|TRBV4-1|-|-
CASSQGRNEQFF
TGCGCCAGCAGCCAAGGGAGGAATGAGCAGTTCTTC
>TRBJ2-2|TRBV4-1|-|TRBD2
CASSQETGLLGELFF
TGCGCCAGCAGCCAAGAAACGGGACTACTCGGGGAGCTGTTTTTT
>TRBJ2-3|TRBV6-5|-|-
CASSYVGSDTQYF
TGTGCCAGCAGTTACGTAGGGAGTGACACGCAGTATTTT
>TRBJ1-1|TRBV30|-|-
CAAVSGGRTEAFF
TGTGCCGCCGTGTCGGGGGGGCGAACTGAAGCTTTCTTT
>TRBJ2-7|TRBV13|-|-
CASSRLESYEQYF
TGTGCCAGCAGCCGTCTAGAATCCTACGAGCAGTACTTC
>TRBJ2-7|TRBV27|-|-
CASSLPGGHEQYF
TGTGCCAGCAGTTTACCCGGAGGCCACGAGCAGTACTTC
>TRBJ1-3|TRBV7-7|-|-
CASSPEDRSSGNTIYF
TGTGCTAGCAGCCCAGAAGACAGGTCCTCTGGAAACACCATATATTTT
>TRBJ2-3|TRBV6-5|-|-
CASRQKRNTDTQYF
TGTGCCAGCAGACAGAAGCGGAACACAGATACGCAGTATTTT
>TRBJ2-7|TRBV7-2|-|-
CASSFAARGEQYF
TGTGCCAGCAGCTTCGCGGCTAGAGGCGAGCAGTACTTC
>TRBJ1-6|TRBV19|-|TRBD1
CASTRDRGSPLHF
TGTGCCAGTACCCGGGACAGGGGTTCACCCCTCCACTTT
>TRBJ2-3|TRBV24-1|-|-
CAPPGHKGTDTQYF
TGTGCCCCCCCGGGACACAAGGGCACAGATACGCAGTATTTT